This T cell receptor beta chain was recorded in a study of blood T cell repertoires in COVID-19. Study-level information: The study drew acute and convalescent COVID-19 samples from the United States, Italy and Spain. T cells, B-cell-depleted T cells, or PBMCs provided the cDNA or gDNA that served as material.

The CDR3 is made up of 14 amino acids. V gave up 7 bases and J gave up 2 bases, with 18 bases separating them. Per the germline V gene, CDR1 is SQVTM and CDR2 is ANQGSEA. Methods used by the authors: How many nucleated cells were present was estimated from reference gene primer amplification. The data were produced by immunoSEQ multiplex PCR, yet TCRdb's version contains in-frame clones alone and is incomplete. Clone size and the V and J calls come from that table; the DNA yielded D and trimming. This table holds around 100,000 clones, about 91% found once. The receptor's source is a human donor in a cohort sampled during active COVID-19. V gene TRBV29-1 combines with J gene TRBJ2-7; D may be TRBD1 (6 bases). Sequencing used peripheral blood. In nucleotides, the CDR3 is TGCAGCGCTACACAGGGAGCCCTCCCCTACGAGCAGTACTTC. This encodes CSATQGALPYEQYF.